The 6 T cell receptor beta chains presented below share a single source sample, sequenced in a study of blood T cells in healthy people across ages (dated by TCRdb to the mid-2010s). The library was built by means of 5' RACE. A second PCR of roughly 6 to 11 cycles was performed with a sample-barcoded 5' primer and a J-beta primer mix. TCRdb cleaned the public reads at Q25 with fastp, built clones with MiXCR and kept in-frame beta chains. Each CDR3 protein gets just one entry, which takes the most common genes and DNA from the rows behind it. The sample table lists fewer than 2 million distinct CDR3 sequences, about two fifths of them with a count of one. The ten biggest clones cover around 23% of the sample. Sequences were obtained from blood. The origin of the receptors is a human donor in good health.

This clonotype was recorded a few times. The genes are TRBV28 and TRBJ1-6, with 7 bases that match TRBD1. J gave up 2 bases and V 9 bases, and 4 bases lay outside the gene matches. The germline V gene has CDR1 MDHEN and CDR2 SYDVKM. This CDR3 has 14 residues. CDR3 loop: CASADRPYNSPLHF. DNA for the CDR3: TGTGCCAGTGCGGACAGGCCCTATAATTCACCCCTCCACTTT.

With respect to this clonotype: This may stem from a read error, because a much larger clone lies one nucleotide away. In nucleotides, the CDR3 is TGCAGCGTCGTTTGGGACAGGGGGGCCAATGAGCAGTACTTC. Its translation is CSVVWDRGANEQYF. The chain couples TRBV29-1 to TRBJ2-5; TRBD1 aligns across 11 bases. V was clipped by 6 bases and J by 11 bases; unmatched bases: 14. Germline V gene lookup returns CDR1 SQVTM and CDR2 ANQGSEA. The CDR3 is 14 amino acids.

This chain joins TRBV7-2 and TRBJ2-5; D is undetermined. The CDR3 is made up of 13 amino acids. CDR1 is SGHTA, CDR2 FQGNSA, per germline. V lost 7 bases to trimming and J lost 4 bases, with 13 bases between them. CDR3 in DNA: TGTGCCAGCACCAATCGCGTTTTAGAGACCCAGTACTTC. Its protein product is CASTNRVLETQYF.

The chain is built from TRBV7-6 and TRBJ2-1, with TRBD2 matching over 11 bases. Trimming removed 2 bases from V and 7 bases from J; junction bases left unmatched: 7. In germline, CDR1 is SGHVS, CDR2 FNYEAQ. The CDR3 extends over 16 amino acids. CDR3 bases: TGTGCCAGCAGCTTAACTAGCGGGGGAATTTTAAATGAGCAGTTCTTC. Amino acids: CASSLTSGGILNEQFF. The full variable domain, completed using reference TRBV7-6 and TRBJ2-1, is GAGVSQSPRYKVTKRGQDVALRCDPISGHVSLYWYRQALGQGPEFLTYFNYEAQQDKSGLPNDRFSAERPEGSISTLTIQRTEQRDSAMYRCASSLTSGGILNEQFFGPGTRLTVL.

The genes are TRBV7-2 and TRBJ1-3; D is unresolved. Germline CDR1 and CDR2: SGHTA and FQGNSA. The CDR3 has 15 residues. V was cut by 6 bases and J by 4 bases, with 16 bases left in between. In DNA form, the CDR3 reads TGTGCCAGCAGTTACCCGACGGGAAGCGGAAACACCATATATTTT. The encoded protein is CASSYPTGSGNTIYF. The variable domain in full, completed from reference TRBV7-2 and TRBJ1-3, reads GAGVSQSPSNKVTEKGKDVELRCDPISGHTALYWYRQSLGQGLEFLIYFQGNSAPDKSGLPSDRFSAERTGGSVSTLTIQRTQQEDSAVYLCASSYPTGSGNTIYFGEGSWLTVV.

This clonotype was recorded a few times. The rearrangement joins TRBV5-4 to TRBJ1-2; a possible D gene is TRBD1 (5 bases). This CDR3 has 13 residues. CDR1 SGHNT and CDR2 YYREEE come from the germline V gene (reference sequence). V gave up 3 bases and J gave up 3 bases, with 9 bases separating them. The CDR3 nucleotides are TGTGCCAGCAGCTGGGGGTCCTACTATGGCTACACCTTC. Its protein is CASSWGSYYGYTF. Looking up the rest from reference TRBV5-4 and TRBJ1-2 gives the full variable domain: ETGVTQSPTHLIKTRGQQVTLRCSSQSGHNTVSWYQQALGQGPQFIFQYYREEENGRGNFPPRFSGLQFPNYSSELNVNALELDDSALYLCASSWGSYYGYTFGSGTRLTVV.